The entry below gives a single T cell receptor (beta chain) sequence along with its context. This clonotype was observed a handful of times. The clone's antigen remains unknown. No much larger clonotype is one base removed from it; base qualities were not supplied. The protocol used for the library was 5' RACE. Sequencing was carried out with an Illumina HiSeq 2500. A second PCR of about 7 to 12 cycles was run with a J-beta primer mix and a sample-barcoded 5' primer. A unique molecular identifier was introduced onto each TCR beta cDNA molecule by a template-switch 5' adaptor carrying 12 random nucleotides. Each sample yielded at least 2.5 million CDR3-containing paired-end reads. First-strand cDNA synthesis was performed from all RNA using the Mint cDNA synthesis kit, with priming by a TRBC-specific oligonucleotide. After uracil-DNA glycosylase treatment, a first 18-cycle PCR used universal primers M1SS and BC2_uni_R on all cDNA. Per the source publication's procedure: Each sample was normalized by randomly selecting 1 million high-quality reads, each carrying a distinct molecular identifier. Reads sharing molecular identifiers were discarded rather than binned into consensus sequences. MiTCR, with a Q25 quality threshold and the strictest error-elimination algorithm, was used for CDR3 identification, clonotype clustering and error correction. Lower-bound total TCR beta diversity was estimated with a nonparametric unseen species model using Euler transformation. In TCRdb, the public reads were trimmed at Q25 with fastp and aligned with MiXCR, with productive beta chains retained. Rows are combined by CDR3 protein, so each entry shows the most common genes and DNA. TCRdb assigned the V and J calls; the authors' analysis was not used. For this sample the table gives over a million distinct CDR3 sequences, of which 40% to 55% were detected only once. Clones ranked in the top ten supply under 20% of the sample.

Donors were 39 systemically healthy Caucasian individuals from Russia aged 6 to 90 years. Each donor gave around 9.9 milliliters of peripheral blood, collected into EDTA-treated Vacutainer tubes. PBMCs were isolated by Ficoll-Paque density-gradient centrifugation, with at least 6.5 million obtained per sample. Total RNA, at least 6 micrograms per sample, was extracted from PBMCs with Trizol reagent. The percentages of naive CD45RAhigh/CD27high T cells were determined by flow cytometry on a PBMC aliquot from every donor. The data were obtained in a study of blood T cells in healthy people across ages (dated by TCRdb to about 2015). Describing the broader study: In model experiments, roughly one uniquely barcoded TCR beta cDNA molecule per two T cells was captured by template switching. To track age-related changes in TCR beta repertoire diversity, the study relied on deep sequencing normalized with unique cDNA molecular identifiers. Donors were grouped into four age groups: young (average 16 years), middle-aged (around 39), aged (around 60) and long-lived (around 82). To avoid experimental bias, donors of different ages were spread randomly across the sequencing lanes. For two donors (one aged 18 to 30 and one aged 80 or older), the study analyzed two additional independent replicas of 1 million unique cDNA reads from the same blood draw.

Broader findings and caveats from the paper: Estimates of total diversity based on one million sequenced T cells were regarded as lower bounds and as underestimates. As age increased, observed TCR beta diversity per million T cells dropped in a roughly linear way, and a significant reduction was already evident by age 40. Compared with the aged group, more naive CD4+ T cells, fewer expanded clones and increased TCR diversity were shown by the long-lived group, suggesting age selection. Because profiling used bulk unsorted PBMCs, naive and antigen-experienced compartments could not be compared conclusively. A strong correlation was found between observed TCR beta diversity and the percentage of naive T cells measured by flow cytometry. Because the CMV infection status of the donors was unknown, age-related changes in expanded clonotypes may potentially have been confounded.

The V end loses 6 bases and the J end loses 2 bases, and a stretch of 26 bases separates them. The CDR3, cysteine through phenylalanine, is 18 amino acids long. The only DNA kept is the CDR3, 54 bases in frame from the first base. The germline V gene yields KGHSH for CDR1 and LQKENI for CDR2. The material sequenced was blood. The source of this sequence is a woman in her sixties in good health. Recombination joined TRBV18 with TRBJ2-7; perhaps TRBD2 is the D gene, with 6 bases matching. The nucleotides read TGTGCCAGCTCCCCTCGTGTCTCTTCCGGGACTCAAACCTACGAGCAGTACTTC. Translated, this is CASSPRVSSGTQTYEQYF.